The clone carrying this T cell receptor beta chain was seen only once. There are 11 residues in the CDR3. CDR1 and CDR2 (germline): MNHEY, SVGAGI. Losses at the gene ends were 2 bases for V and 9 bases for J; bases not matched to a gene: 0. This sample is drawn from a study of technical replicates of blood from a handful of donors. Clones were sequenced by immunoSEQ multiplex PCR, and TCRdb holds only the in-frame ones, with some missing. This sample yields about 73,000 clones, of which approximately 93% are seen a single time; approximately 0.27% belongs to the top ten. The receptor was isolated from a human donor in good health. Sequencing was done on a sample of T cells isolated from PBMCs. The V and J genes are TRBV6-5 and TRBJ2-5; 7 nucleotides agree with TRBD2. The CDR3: CASSYGGAQYF. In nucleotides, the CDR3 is TGTGCCAGCAGTTACGGGGGGGCCCAGTACTTC.